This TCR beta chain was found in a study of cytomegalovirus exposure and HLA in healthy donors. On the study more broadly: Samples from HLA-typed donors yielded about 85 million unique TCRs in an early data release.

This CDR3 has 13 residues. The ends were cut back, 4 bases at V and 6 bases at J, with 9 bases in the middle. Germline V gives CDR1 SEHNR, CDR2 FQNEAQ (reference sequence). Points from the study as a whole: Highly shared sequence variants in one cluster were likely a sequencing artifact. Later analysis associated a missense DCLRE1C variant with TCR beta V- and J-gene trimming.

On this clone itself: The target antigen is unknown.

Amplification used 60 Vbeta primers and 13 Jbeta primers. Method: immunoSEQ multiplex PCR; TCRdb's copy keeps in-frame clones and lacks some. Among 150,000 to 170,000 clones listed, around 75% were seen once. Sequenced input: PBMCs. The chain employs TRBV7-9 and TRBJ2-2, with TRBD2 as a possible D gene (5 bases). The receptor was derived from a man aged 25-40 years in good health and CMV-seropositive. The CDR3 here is CASSSMEAGELFF. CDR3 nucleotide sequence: TGTGCCAGCAGCTCCATGGAGGCCGGGGAGCTGTTTTTT.